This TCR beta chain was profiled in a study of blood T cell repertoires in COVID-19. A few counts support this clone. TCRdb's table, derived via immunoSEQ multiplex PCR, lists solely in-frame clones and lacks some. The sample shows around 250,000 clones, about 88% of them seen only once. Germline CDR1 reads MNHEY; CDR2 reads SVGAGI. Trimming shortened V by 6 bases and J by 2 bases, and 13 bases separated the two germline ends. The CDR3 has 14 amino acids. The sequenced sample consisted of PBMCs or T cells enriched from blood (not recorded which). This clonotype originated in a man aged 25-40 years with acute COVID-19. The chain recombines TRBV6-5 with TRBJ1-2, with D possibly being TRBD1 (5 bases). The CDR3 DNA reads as TGTGCCAGCAGCTCGGGGGGGAAGAACTATGGCTACACCTTC. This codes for CASSSGGKNYGYTF.